Sequencing of this TCR beta chain was carried out in a study of OX40 agonist ivuxolimab in advanced cancers. Overall study context: Ivuxolimab is a fully human IgG2 antibody that activates OX40 (CD134).

Trimming removed 1 base from V and 7 bases from J; junction bases left unmatched: 6. This CDR3 spans 15 amino acids. The germline CDR1 and CDR2 sequences are MNHEY and SMNVEV (reference sequence). General study findings and limits: In a subset of nonresponders, normalized T-cell clonal expansion was also low. Fewer expanded clones were found on average in CD4+ than in CD8+ T cells.

This clone was detected only once. The antigen remains undetermined. Some clones are missing from TCRdb's copy, which holds only in-frame ones; the method was immunoSEQ multiplex PCR. The data hold fewer than 70,000 clones, with more than 85% observed a single time. Systemic immunosuppression or a history of autoimmune disease excluded patients. The rearrangement uses TRBV27 and TRBJ2-1, with 8 bases aligning to TRBD2. The receptor was derived from an adult with an advanced solid tumor such as melanoma, head and neck, liver or kidney cancer. The sample here was CD4+ or CD8+ T cells sorted from blood, taken in a trial of the OX40 agonist ivuxolimab. The CDR3 sequence is CASSLYAGGANEQFF. For the CDR3, the DNA is TGTGCCAGCAGTTTATACGCGGGAGGAGCGAATGAGCAGTTCTTC.